This paragraph reports one T cell receptor (beta chain). Its antigen remains unknown. Generated by immunoSEQ multiplex PCR, the TCRdb table keeps only in-frame clones and is missing some. The profile shows 2,500,000 or so clones, 90% to 95% of them singletons. This specimen comes from a study of shared clonotypes between healthy human individuals. Background on the study: Samples came from a couple of female and a few male donors aged 18 to 49. Each donor's CD8 memory used one plate, CD8 naive two, each CD4 subset three. Study-level results: Specimens sampled were limited to blood, with tissue repertoires likely differing. Some naive CD4 clonotypes, about 5.5%, turned up in common across a handful of donors.

Germline trimming cut 3 bases from V and 0 bases from J; bases unmatched to any gene: 1. Germline V gives CDR1 SGHDN, CDR2 FVKESK. This CDR3 has 15 amino acids. The source of this sequence is a man aged 18 to 30 in good health. Sample: naive CD4+ T cells sorted from blood. Subset: CD45RA+ positively selected. This chain joins TRBV14 and TRBJ2-2; TRBD1 agrees at 7 bases. CDR3 DNA sequence: TGTGCCAGCAGCCAGGGACAGTCGAACACCGGGGAGCTGTTTTTT. Translating it yields CASSQGQSNTGELFF.